This T cell receptor (beta chain) was profiled in a study of Tregs in tolerant kidney transplant recipients. The CDR3 has 12 residues. The V end lost 2 bases, the J end lost 4 bases, and 5 bases lay between the germline ends. Germline CDR1 and CDR2: GTSNPN and SVGIG (reference sequence). Method: immunoSEQ multiplex PCR; TCRdb's copy keeps in-frame clones and lacks some. Of tens of thousands of clones listed, over 85% are singletons. Specimen: CD4+ T cells from blood, collected before the transplant. The chain joins TRBV30 to TRBJ1-4; no clear D gene. This clonotype originated in a human donor who received a combined kidney and bone marrow transplant. CDR3 loop: CAWSTGNEKLFF. The CDR3 nucleotides are TGTGCCTGGAGTACGGGTAATGAAAAACTGTTTTTT.